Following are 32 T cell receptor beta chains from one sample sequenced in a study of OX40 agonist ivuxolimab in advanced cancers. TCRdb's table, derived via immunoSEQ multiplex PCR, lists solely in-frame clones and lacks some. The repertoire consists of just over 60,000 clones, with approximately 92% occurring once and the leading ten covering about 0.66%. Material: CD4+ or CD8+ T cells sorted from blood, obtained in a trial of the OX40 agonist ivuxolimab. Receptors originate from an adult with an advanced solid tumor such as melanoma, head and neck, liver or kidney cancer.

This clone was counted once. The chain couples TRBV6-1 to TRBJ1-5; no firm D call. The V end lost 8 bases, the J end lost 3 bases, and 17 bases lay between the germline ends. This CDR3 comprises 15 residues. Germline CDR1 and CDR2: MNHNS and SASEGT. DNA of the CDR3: TGTGCCAGCTCCAGAGAGAGGGAGCACAATCAGCCCCAGCATTTT. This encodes CASSREREHNQPQHF.

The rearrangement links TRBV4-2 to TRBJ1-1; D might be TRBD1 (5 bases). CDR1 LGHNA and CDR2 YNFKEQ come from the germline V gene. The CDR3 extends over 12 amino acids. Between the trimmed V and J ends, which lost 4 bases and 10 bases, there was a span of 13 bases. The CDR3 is CASSLVPGGAFF. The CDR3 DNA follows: TGTGCCAGCAGCCTTGTTCCCGGGGGAGCTTTCTTT.

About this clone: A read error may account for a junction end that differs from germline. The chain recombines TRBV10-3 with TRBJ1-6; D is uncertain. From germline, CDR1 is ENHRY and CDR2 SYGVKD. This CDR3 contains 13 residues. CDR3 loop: CASSTLWSSPLHF. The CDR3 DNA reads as TGTGCCAGCAGTACCTTGTGGAGTTCACCCCTCCACTTT.

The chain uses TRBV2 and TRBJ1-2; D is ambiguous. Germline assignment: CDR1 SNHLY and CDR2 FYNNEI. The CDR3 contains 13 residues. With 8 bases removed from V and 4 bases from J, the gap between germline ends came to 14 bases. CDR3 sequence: CASPKGTSYGYTF. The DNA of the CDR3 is TGTGCCAGCCCTAAAGGCACCTCCTATGGCTACACCTTC.

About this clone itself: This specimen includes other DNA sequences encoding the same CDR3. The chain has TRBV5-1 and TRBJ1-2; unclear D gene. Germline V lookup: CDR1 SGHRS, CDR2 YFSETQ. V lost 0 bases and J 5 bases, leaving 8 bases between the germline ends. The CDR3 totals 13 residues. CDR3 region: CASSLGSGYGYTF. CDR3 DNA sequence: TGCGCCAGCAGCTTGGGTTCGGGGTATGGCTACACCTTC. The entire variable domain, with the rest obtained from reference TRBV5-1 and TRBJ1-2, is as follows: KAGVTQTPRYLIKTRGQQVTLSCSPISGHRSVSWYQQTPGQGLQFLFEYFSETQRNKGNFPGRFSGRQFSNSRSEMNVSTLELGDSALYLCASSLGSGYGYTFGSGTRLTVV.

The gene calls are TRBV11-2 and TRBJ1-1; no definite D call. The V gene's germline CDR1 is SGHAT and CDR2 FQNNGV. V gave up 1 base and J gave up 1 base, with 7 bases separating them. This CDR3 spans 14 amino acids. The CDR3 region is CASSLGATNTEAFF. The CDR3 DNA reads TGTGCCAGCAGCTTAGGGGCCACGAACACTGAAGCTTTCTTT.

The CDR3 reads CASSEWGWANVLTF. CDR3 DNA sequence: TGTGCCAGCAGTGAATGGGGATGGGCCAACGTCCTGACTTTC. The chain has TRBV2 and TRBJ2-6; unclear D gene. This CDR3 is 14 amino acids long. Trimming removed 2 bases at V and 5 bases at J, with 7 bases between. Germline V gene data show CDR1 as SNHLY and CDR2 as FYNNEI.

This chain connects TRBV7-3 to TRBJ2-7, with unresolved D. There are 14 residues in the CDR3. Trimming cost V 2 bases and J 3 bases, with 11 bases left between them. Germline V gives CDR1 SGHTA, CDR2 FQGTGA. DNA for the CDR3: TGTGCCAGCAGCTTAGCGCTGACTCTCTACGAGCAGTACTTC. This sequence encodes CASSLALTLYEQYF.

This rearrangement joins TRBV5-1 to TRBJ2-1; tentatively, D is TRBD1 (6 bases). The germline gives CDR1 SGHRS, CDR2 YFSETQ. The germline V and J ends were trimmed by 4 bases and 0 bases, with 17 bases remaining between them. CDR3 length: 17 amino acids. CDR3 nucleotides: TGCGCCAGCAGCCTAGCCGGACAGTCCAGCTCCTACAATGAGCAGTTCTTC. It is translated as CASSLAGQSSSYNEQFF.

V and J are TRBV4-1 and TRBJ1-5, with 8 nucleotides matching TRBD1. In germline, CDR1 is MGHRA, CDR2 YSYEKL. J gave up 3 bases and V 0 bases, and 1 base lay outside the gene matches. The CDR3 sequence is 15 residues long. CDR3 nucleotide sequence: TGCGCCAGCAGCCAAGAGGGACAGGCCAATCAGCCCCAGCATTTT. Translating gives CASSQEGQANQPQHF.

The CDR3 region has the DNA TGTGCCAGCAGTGAACTAGGGTCCCAAGAGACCCAGTACTTC. This translates into CASSELGSQETQYF. This chain links TRBV6-1 with TRBJ2-5; D gene uncertain. Trimming removed 2 bases at V and 1 base at J, with 8 bases between. Germline V gene data show CDR1 as MNHNS and CDR2 as SASEGT. The CDR3 length is 14 residues.

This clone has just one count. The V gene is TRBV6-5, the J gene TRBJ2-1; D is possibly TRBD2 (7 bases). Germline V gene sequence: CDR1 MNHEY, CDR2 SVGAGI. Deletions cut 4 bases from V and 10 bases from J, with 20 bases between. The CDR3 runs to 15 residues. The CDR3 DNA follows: TGTGCCAGCAGTTGGGGGCGGGGTAGCGGGTCAGAGCAGTTCTTC. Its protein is CASSWGRGSGSEQFF.

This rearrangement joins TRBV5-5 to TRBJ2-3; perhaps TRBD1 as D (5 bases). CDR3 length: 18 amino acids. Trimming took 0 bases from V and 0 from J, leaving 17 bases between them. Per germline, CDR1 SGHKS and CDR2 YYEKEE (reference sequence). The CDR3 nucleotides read TGTGCCAGCAGCTTGGGGGGCTACCGCTCATCTAGCACAGATACGCAGTATTTT. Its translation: CASSLGGYRSSSTDTQYF.

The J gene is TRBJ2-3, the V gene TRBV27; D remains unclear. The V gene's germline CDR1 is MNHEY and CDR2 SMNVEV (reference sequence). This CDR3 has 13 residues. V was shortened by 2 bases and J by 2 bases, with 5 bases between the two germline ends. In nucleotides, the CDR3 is TGTGCCAGCAGTTTAAAGGTCACAGATACGCAGTATTTT. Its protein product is CASSLKVTDTQYF.

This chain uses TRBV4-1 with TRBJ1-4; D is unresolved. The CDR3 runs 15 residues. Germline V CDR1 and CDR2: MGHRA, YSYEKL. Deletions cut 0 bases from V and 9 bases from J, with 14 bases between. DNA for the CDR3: TGCGCCAGCAGCCAAGATCTGGAACGAGGGAAAAAACTGTTTTTT. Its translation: CASSQDLERGKKLFF.

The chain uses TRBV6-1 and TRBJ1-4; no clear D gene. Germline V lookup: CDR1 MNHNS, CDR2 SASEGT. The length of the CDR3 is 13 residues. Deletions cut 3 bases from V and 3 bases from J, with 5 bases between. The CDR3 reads CASSDASNEKLFF. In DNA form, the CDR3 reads TGTGCCAGCAGTGATGCGTCTAATGAAAAACTGTTTTTT.

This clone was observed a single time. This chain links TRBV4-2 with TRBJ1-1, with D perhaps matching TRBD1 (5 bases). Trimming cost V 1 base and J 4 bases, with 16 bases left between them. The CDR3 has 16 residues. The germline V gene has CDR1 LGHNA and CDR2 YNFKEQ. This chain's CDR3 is CASSQAWEGLGTEAFF. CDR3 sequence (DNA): TGTGCCAGCAGCCAAGCCTGGGAGGGGTTGGGCACTGAAGCTTTCTTT.

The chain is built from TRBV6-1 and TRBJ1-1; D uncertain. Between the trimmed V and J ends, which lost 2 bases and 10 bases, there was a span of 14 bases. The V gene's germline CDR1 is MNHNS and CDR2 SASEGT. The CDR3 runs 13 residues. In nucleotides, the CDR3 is TGTGCCAGCAGTGAATCGGGTGTTCCGGGAGCTTTCTTT. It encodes CASSESGVPGAFF.

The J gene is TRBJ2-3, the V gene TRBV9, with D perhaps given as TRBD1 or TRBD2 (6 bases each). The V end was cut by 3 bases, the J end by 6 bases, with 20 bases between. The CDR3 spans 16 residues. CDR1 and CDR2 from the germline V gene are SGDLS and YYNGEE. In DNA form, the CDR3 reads TGTGCCAGCAGCGAACAGGGCCGGGGGAGTATGGATACGCAGTATTTT. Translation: CASSEQGRGSMDTQYF.

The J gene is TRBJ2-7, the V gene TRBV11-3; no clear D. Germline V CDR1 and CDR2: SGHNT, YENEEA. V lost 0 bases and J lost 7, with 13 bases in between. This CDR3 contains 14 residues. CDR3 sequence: CASSLEVATPEQYF. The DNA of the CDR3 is TGTGCCAGCAGCTTAGAAGTGGCAACCCCGGAGCAGTACTTC.

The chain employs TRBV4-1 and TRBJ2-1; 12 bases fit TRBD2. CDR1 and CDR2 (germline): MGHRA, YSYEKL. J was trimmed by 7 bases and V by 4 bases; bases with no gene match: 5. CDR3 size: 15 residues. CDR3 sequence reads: CASSLLAGGGNEQFF. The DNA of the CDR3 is TGCGCCAGCAGCCTCCTAGCGGGGGGGGGAAATGAGCAGTTCTTC.

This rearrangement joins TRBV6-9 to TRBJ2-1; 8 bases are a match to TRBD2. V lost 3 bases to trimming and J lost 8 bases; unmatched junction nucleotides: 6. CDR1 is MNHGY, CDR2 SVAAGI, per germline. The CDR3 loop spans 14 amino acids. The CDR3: CASSYTGGFYEQFF. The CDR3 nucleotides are TGTGCCAGCAGTTACACGGGAGGGTTTTATGAGCAGTTCTTC.

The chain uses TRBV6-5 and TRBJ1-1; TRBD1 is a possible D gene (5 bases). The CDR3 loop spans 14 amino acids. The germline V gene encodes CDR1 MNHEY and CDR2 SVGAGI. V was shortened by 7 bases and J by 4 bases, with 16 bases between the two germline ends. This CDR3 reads CASTDKYPLTEAFF. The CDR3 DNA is TGTGCCAGCACGGACAAATATCCCCTCACTGAAGCTTTCTTT.

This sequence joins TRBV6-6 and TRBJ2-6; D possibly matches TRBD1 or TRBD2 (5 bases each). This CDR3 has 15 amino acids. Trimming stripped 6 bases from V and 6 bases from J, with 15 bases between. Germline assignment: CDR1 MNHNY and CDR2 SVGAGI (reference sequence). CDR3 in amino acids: CASRSGTREANVLTF. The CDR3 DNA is TGTGCCAGCAGGTCCGGGACCCGGGAGGCCAACGTCCTGACTTTC.

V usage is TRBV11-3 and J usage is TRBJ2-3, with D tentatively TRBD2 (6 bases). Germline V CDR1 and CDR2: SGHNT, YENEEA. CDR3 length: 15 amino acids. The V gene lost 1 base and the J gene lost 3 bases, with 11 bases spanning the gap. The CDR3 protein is CASSLVPGGTDTQYF. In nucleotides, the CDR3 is TGTGCCAGCAGCTTAGTTCCTGGAGGGACAGATACGCAGTATTTT.

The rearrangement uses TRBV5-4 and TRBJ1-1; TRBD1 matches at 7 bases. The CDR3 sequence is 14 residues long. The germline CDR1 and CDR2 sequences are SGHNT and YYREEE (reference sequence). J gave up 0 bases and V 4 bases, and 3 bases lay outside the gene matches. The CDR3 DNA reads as TGTGCCAGCAGCCCAGGGGGAGTGAACACTGAAGCTTTCTTT. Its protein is CASSPGGVNTEAFF.

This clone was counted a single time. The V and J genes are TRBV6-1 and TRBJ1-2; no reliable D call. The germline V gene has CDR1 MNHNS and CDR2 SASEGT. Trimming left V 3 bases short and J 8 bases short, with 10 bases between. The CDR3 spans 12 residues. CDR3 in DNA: TGTGCCAGCAGTGAGAGGGATTGGGGCTACACCTTC. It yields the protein CASSERDWGYTF.

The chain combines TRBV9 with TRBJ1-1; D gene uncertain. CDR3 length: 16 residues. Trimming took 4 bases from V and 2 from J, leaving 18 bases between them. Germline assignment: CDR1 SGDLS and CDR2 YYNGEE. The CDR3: CASSPHTGRVNTEAFF. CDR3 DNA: TGTGCCAGCAGCCCACACACGGGCCGGGTAAACACTGAAGCTTTCTTT.

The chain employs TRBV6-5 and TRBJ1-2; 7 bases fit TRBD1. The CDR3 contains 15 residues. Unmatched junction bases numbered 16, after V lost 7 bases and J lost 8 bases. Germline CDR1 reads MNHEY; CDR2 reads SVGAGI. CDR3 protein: CASILGGAGAAGYTF. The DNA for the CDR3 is TGTGCCAGCATCCTAGGGGGCGCCGGGGCAGCAGGCTACACCTTC.

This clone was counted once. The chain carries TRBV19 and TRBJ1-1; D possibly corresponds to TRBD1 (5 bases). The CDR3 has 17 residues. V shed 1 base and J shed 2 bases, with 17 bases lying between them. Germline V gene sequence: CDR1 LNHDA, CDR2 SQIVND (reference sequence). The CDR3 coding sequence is TGTGCCAGTAGTATAGGCCCCCGGGGCCTAATAAACACTGAAGCTTTCTTT. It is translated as CASSIGPRGLINTEAFF.

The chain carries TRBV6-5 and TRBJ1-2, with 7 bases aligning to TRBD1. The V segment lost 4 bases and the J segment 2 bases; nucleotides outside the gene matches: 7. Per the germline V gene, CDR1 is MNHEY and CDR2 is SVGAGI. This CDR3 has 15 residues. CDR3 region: CASSSPNRGNYGYTF. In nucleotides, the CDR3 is TGTGCCAGCAGTTCGCCCAACAGGGGCAACTATGGCTACACCTTC.

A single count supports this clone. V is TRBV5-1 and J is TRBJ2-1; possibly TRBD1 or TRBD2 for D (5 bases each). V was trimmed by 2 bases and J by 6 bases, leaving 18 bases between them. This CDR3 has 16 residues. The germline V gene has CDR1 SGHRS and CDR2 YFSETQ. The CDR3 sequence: CASSFTWDPQGNEQFF. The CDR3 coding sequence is TGCGCCAGCAGCTTTACCTGGGACCCCCAGGGCAATGAGCAGTTCTTC.